This TCR beta chain was sequenced for a study of blood T cells in healthy people across ages (dated by TCRdb to 2013 to 2016). A note on the overall study: Template switching captured roughly one uniquely barcoded TCR beta cDNA molecule per two T cells in model experiments. The donors were divided into four age groups: young (average roughly 17 years), middle-aged (roughly 40), aged (roughly 60) and long-lived (around 80). To avoid experimental bias, donors of different ages were randomly spread across the sequencing lanes. Age-related changes in TCR beta repertoire diversity were measured in the study by deep sequencing normalized with unique cDNA molecular identifiers. Two additional independent replicas of 1 million unique cDNA reads from the same blood draw were analyzed for two donors (one aged 18 to 29 and one aged 80 or older).

Receptor amplification or capture employed 5' RACE. TCRdb names Illumina HiSeq 2500 as the instrument used. A second 7 to 11 cycle PCR used a sample-barcoded 5' primer and a J-beta primer mix. A template-switch 5' adaptor carrying 12 random nucleotides introduced a unique molecular identifier onto each TCR beta cDNA molecule. Each sample yielded at least 2.5 million CDR3-containing paired-end reads. First-strand cDNA was synthesized from all RNA with the Mint cDNA synthesis kit, primed by a TRBC-specific oligonucleotide. All cDNA was treated with uracil-DNA glycosylase and then went through a first 18-cycle PCR with the universal primers M1SS and BC2_uni_R. Under the source paper's analysis protocol: For normalization, 1 million high-quality reads, each with a distinct molecular identifier, were randomly selected from each sample. Instead of being binned into consensus sequences, reads with shared molecular identifiers were discarded. MiTCR, run with a Q25 quality threshold and the strictest error-elimination algorithm, handled CDR3 identification, clonotype clustering and error correction. Lower-bound total TCR beta diversity was estimated with a nonparametric unseen species model using Euler transformation. TCRdb reanalyzed the raw reads on its own, using fastp at Q25 for trimming and MiXCR for clone calling, and kept in-frame beta chains. Rows are combined by CDR3 protein, so each entry shows the most common genes and DNA. TCRdb assigned the V and J calls; the authors' analysis was not used. This sample has approximately 690,000 distinct CDR3 sequences in its table, and about 54% of those were observed once. Jointly, the top ten make up roughly 34% of the sample.

Broad study findings and their caveats: Estimates of total diversity based on one million sequenced T cells were regarded as lower bounds and as underestimates. There was a strong correlation between observed TCR beta diversity and the percentage of naive T cells measured by flow cytometry. Compared with the aged group, more naive CD4+ T cells, fewer expanded clones and increased TCR diversity were shown by the long-lived group, suggesting age selection. As age increased, observed TCR beta diversity per million T cells dropped in a roughly linear way, and a significant reduction was already evident by age 40. Because profiling used bulk unsorted PBMCs, naive and antigen-experienced compartments could not be compared conclusively. Donor CMV infection status was unknown, potentially confounding age-related changes in expanded clonotypes.

Points on this clonotype: Its antigen specificity is not known. Base quality data are lacking; no much larger clone is found one base away.

Systemically healthy Caucasian individuals from Russia, 35 to 50 in total and aged about 6 to 90 years, were included as donors. Each donor gave about 11 milliliters of peripheral blood, drawn into EDTA-treated Vacutainer tubes. Ficoll-Paque density-gradient centrifugation was used to isolate PBMCs, with at least 6 million per sample. Total RNA was extracted from PBMCs with Trizol reagent, with at least 5 micrograms obtained per sample. Naive CD45RAhigh/CD27high T cell percentages were measured by flow cytometry on a PBMC aliquot from every donor. V is cut back by 6 bases and J by 10 bases, with 5 bases in the junction unmatched. The CDR3 measures 12 amino acids from cysteine to phenylalanine. The kept DNA is CDR3 alone, 36 bases in frame from the first base.

This TCR came from a man aged 60 to 75 in good health. The chain couples TRBV12-3 or TRBV12-4 to TRBJ2-1, and TRBD1 matches 8 of the central bases. Specimen: blood. The sequence in DNA is TGTGCCAGCAGAATGCAGGGGGCAGAGCAGTTCTTC. Translated, this gives CASRMQGAEQFF.